This TCR beta chain came from a study of blood T cell repertoires in COVID-19. Looking at the study overall: Acute-phase and convalescent COVID-19 samples originated in the United States, Italy and Spain. PBMCs, B-cell-depleted T cells, or T cells were the source of the cDNA or gDNA that made up the material.

V was pared by 2 bases and J by 4 bases, with 15 bases between. The CDR3 totals 15 residues. Germline values: CDR1 SNHLY, CDR2 FYNNEI. In the authors' methods: Nucleated cell number was recorded as an estimate derived from reference gene primer amplification. Assay used: immunoSEQ multiplex PCR; TCRdb lists only in-frame clones, some missing. D and trimming were read from the DNA, whereas the V and J calls and clone size are those reported in that table. The table lists approximately 65,000 clones, more than 60% of them singletons. The chain recombines TRBV2 with TRBJ2-7; weak D call: TRBD2 (5 bases). Sequencing was performed on peripheral blood. The clonotype comes from a man aged 60-69 years with acute or convalescent COVID-19. The CDR3 coding sequence is TGTGCCAGCAGTGAATTGGAGGCCAGAGCTTACGAGCAGTACTTC. Translation: CASSELEARAYEQYF.